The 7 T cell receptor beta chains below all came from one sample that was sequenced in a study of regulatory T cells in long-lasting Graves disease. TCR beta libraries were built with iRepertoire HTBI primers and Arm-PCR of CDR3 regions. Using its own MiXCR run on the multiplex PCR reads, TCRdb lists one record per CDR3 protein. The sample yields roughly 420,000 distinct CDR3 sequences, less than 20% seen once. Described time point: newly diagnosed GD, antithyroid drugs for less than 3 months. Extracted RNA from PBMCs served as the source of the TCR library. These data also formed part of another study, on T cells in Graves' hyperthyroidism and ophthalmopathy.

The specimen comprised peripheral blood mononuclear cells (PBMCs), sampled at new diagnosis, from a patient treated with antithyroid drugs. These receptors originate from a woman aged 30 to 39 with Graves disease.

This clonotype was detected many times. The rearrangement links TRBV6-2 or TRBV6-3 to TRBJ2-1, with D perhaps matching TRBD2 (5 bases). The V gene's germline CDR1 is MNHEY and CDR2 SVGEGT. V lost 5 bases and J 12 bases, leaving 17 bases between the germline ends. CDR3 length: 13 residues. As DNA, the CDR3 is TGTGCCAGCAGTATTACACGGGAAGGACGGCAGTTCTTC. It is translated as CASSITREGRQFF.

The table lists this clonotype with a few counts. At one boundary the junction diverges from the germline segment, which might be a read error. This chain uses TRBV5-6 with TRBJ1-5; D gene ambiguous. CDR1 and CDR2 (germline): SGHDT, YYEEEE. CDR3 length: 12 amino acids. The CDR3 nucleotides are TGTGCCGGCAGCTTTGAGGATCAGCCCCAGCATTTT. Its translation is CAGSFEDQPQHF.

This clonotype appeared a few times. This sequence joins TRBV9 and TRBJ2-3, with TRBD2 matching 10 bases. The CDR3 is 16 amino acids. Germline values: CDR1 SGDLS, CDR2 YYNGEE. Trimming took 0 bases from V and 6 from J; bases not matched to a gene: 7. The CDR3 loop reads CASSVEPSGRGDTQYF. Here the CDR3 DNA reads TGTGCCAGCAGCGTAGAACCTAGCGGGAGAGGTGATACGCAGTATTTT.

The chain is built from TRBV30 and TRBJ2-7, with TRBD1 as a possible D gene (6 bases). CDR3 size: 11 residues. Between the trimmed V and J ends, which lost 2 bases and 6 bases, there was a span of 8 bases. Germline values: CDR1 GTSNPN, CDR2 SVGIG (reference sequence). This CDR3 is CAWSLTGEQYF. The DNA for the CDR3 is TGTGCCTGGAGTCTGACAGGCGAGCAGTACTTC.

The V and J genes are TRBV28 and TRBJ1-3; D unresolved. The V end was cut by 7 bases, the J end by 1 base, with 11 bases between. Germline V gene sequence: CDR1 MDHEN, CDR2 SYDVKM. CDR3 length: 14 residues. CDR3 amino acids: CASTLRGSGNTIYF. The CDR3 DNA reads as TGTGCCAGCACCCTGCGGGGATCTGGAAACACCATATATTTT.

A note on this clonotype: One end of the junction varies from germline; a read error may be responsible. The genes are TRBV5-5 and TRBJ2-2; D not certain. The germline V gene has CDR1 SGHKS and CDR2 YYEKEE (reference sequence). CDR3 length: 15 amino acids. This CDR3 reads CASSLWVSNIGELFF. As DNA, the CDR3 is TGTGCCAGCAGCTTATGGGTGTCGAACATCGGGGAGCTGTTTTTT.

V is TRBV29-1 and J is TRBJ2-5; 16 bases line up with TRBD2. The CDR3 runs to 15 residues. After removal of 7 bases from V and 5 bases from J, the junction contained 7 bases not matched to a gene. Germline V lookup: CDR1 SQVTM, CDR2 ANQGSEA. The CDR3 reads CSAGGTSGREETQYF. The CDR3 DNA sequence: TGCAGCGCTGGAGGGACTAGCGGGAGGGAGGAGACCCAGTACTTC.